This entry features one T cell receptor (beta chain) sequence. The record originates from a study of blood T cell repertoires in COVID-19. Study-wide context: Researchers got acute and convalescent COVID-19 samples from the United States, Italy and Spain. T cells, B-cell-depleted T cells, or PBMCs provided the cDNA or gDNA that served as material.

J was trimmed by 6 bases and V by 6 bases; bases with no gene match: 11. CDR3 length: 15 amino acids. Germline lookup yields CDR1 MDHEN and CDR2 SYDVKM. In the authors' methods: How many nucleated cells were present was estimated from reference gene primer amplification. Libraries were prepared by immunoSEQ multiplex PCR; TCRdb keeps only in-frame clonotypes and omits some of them. V and J calls and clone size are copied from that table; D and trimming were computed from the DNA. The repertoire consists of around 200,000 clones, with around 83% occurring once and the leading ten covering 8.2%. J is TRBJ1-5 and V is TRBV28; 7 bases align to TRBD1. The sequence derives from a woman in her 50s with acute or convalescent COVID-19. Material: peripheral blood. CDR3 in amino acids: CASSPDRVAVQPQHF. The CDR3 DNA sequence: TGTGCCAGCAGCCCTGACAGGGTAGCGGTTCAGCCCCAGCATTTT.